This record covers a single TCR beta chain. The junction differs from germline at one of its ends, possibly a read error. This record comes from a study of T cells in Graves' hyperthyroidism and ophthalmopathy. Duration under 3 months, a NOSPECS grade of at least 4, and a Clinical Activity Score of at least 3 characterized the ophthalmopathy patients. There were TCR beta CDR3 regions amplified from RNA transcripts. TCR CDR3 regions were first amplified by RT-PCR with HTBI primers. TCRdb reprocessed the multiplex PCR reads via MiXCR and lists one record per CDR3 protein. Among about 530,000 distinct CDR3 sequences listed, approximately 17% were seen once. This CDR3 region has 15 residues. Looked up from germline, CDR1 is DFQATT and CDR2 is SNEGSKA (reference sequence).

The receptor was isolated from a woman under 30 with Graves' ophthalmopathy. The chain combines TRBV20-1 with TRBJ1-1; 9 bases fit TRBD1. Material: blood. The CDR3 DNA follows: TGCAGTGCTAGAGGGACAGGGGACAGGAACACTGAAGCTTCCTTT. Translated, it gives CSARGTGDRNTEASF.